This is a list of T cell receptor beta chains from one sample in a study of blood T cells in healthy people across ages. TCRdb re-analysed the 5' RACE reads in MiXCR, keeping a single row per CDR3 protein. The sample includes under 1,100,000 distinct CDR3 sequences, approximately 25% seen only once; the top ten take approximately 0.79%. Separately, the same data were catalogued under a study of T cells of mothers and their children.

The sequenced sample was blood. These receptors originate from a girl aged 2 to 10 in good health. Both conserved end residues are part of each CDR3. Fields, in order: D gene, V gene, J gene, clone size, CDR3 protein, CDR3 DNA. A D gene is named only where the DNA matches it firmly. A row's size may be missing; if present it is once, few, many or a size class.

TRBD2	TRBV12-5	TRBJ2-1	-	CASGSRLAGFTEQFF	TGTGCTAGTGGCTCCAGACTAGCGGGGTTTACTGAGCAGTTCTTC
-	TRBV20-1	TRBJ2-7	few	CSARVGWVSYEQYF	TGCAGTGCTAGAGTCGGCTGGGTCTCCTACGAGCAGTACTTC
-	TRBV20-1	TRBJ2-1	few	CSARDETREQFF	TGCAGTGCTAGAGATGAAACCCGTGAGCAGTTCTTC
-	TRBV20-1	TRBJ1-4	few	CSARADGKGLFF	TGCAGTGCTAGAGCCGACGGAAAGGGACTGTTTTTT
-	TRBV20-1	TRBJ2-7	-	CSARDLEVGDSYEQYF	TGCAGTGCTAGAGATCTTGAGGTCGGGGATTCCTACGAGCAGTACTTC
-	TRBV28	TRBJ1-5	few	CASSGAGSNQPQHF	TGTGCCAGCAGTGGGGCTGGGAGCAATCAGCCCCAGCATTTT
TRBD2	TRBV7-6	TRBJ2-7	few	CASTSGRAMDEQYF	TGTGCCAGCACTAGCGGGAGGGCGATGGACGAGCAGTACTTC
-	TRBV7-2	TRBJ1-1	many	CASSSRPGGYNTEAFF	TGTGCCAGCAGCTCGAGACCTGGAGGTTATAACACTGAAGCTTTCTTT
-	TRBV5-5	TRBJ1-2	-	CASSLAPERRPTNYGYTF	TGTGCCAGCAGCTTGGCCCCTGAGAGGAGGCCAACTAACTATGGCTACACCTTC
-	TRBV6-5	TRBJ1-4	-	CASSYLGGRSTNEKLFF	TGTGCCAGCAGTTATCTGGGCGGAAGGTCAACTAATGAAAAACTGTTTTTT
-	TRBV7-3	TRBJ2-1	few	CASSLNSPGHDYNEQFF	TGTGCCAGCAGTTTGAACAGCCCGGGTCACGACTACAATGAGCAGTTCTTC
-	TRBV29-1	TRBJ2-1	once	CSVENSLYNEQFF	TGCAGCGTTGAAAACAGCCTCTACAATGAGCAGTTCTTC
-	TRBV7-2	TRBJ1-1	-	CASSPHSGTPIDAFF	TGTGCCAGCAGCCCACATTCCGGGACACCAATTGATGCTTTCTTT
-	TRBV7-6	TRBJ2-3	-	CASSSNEGYTDTQYF	TGTGCCAGCAGCTCTAACGAGGGGTACACAGATACGCAGTATTTT
TRBD1	TRBV29-1	TRBJ2-7	-	CSVLTRDRAYEQYF	TGCAGCGTTCTTACCCGGGACAGAGCCTACGAGCAGTACTTC